This T cell receptor (beta chain) emerged from a study of CD8+CD57+ T cells in acquired aplastic anemia (dated by TCRdb to the late 2010s). About the investigation overall: Extracted DNA from sorted CD4+ and CD8+ cells averaged around 3.3 ug, ranging from 0.2 to 27.4 ug. CD8+CD57+ expansion was defined as frequency above the mean frequency observed in healthy subjects. What the authors observed across the whole study: Around 27 CD8+ CDR3 sequences were found to be shared between patients and controls, but these sequences appeared to be highly expressed in patients and within the immunodominant clones of the patients. CD8+ Simpson's diversity did not differ significantly between patients and healthy controls (P=0.060).

Expansion of CD8+CD57+ cells had been shown by flow cytometry in the patients chosen for sequencing. All patients had severe acquired aplastic anemia diagnosed by International Study of Aplastic Anemia and Agranulocytosis and Camitta criteria. Patients had received no therapy at the time of blood sampling. The study deep-sequenced TCR repertoires of sorted CD4+ and CD8+ blood T cells from severe aplastic anemia patients and healthy subjects. In the USA, patient enrollment took place under clinicaltrials.gov protocols 00001620, 01623167, 00001397, 00071045, 00081523 and 00961064. Ficoll-Paque density gradient centrifugation was used to isolate peripheral blood mononuclear cells. CD4+ and CD8+ T cells were sorted by FACS or magnetic beads before DNA extraction. TCR beta VDJ combination and CDR3 sequence profiling used genomic DNA as the template. An Illumina HiSeq 2000 was the platform used for TCR repertoire sequencing. Turning to the authors' computational methods: Repertoire assessment relied on Simpson's diversity index, CDR3 size and DJ length profiles, and TRBV/TRBJ rearrangement plots. Whichever DNA sequence was most abundant in the deep sequencing data was defined as the immunodominant clone. CDR3 amino acid sequences were checked for sharing between subjects and were compared against published repertoires and the VDJdb database. The public reads were quality trimmed at Q25 with fastp and then assembled into clones with MiXCR by TCRdb, keeping productive beta chains. All rows with the same CDR3 protein become a single entry with the most common DNA and genes. The authors' filters were not applied to this entry. The sample table lists 150,000 to 180,000 distinct CDR3 sequences, 40% to 65% of them with a count of one. Of the sample, approximately 12% falls within the top ten clones.

CDR1 DFQATT and CDR2 SNEGSKA are derived from the germline V gene (reference sequence). A distance of 18 bases separates the germline ends of V and J, which lose 0 bases and 0 bases respectively. Its CDR3 holds 18 amino acids, cysteine through phenylalanine. Only CDR3 DNA remains: 54 bases, in frame from the first base. Notes on this clonotype: There is no known antigen for this receptor. Per-base qualities were not stored, and no clone one base away is much larger.

The sequencing input was sorted CD4+, CD8+, or CD8+CD57+ T cells (not recorded which) from PBMCs. This receptor chain uses TRBV20-1 and TRBJ2-1; the D gene remains uncertain. The source is a human donor with aplastic anemia. DNA sequence: TGCAGTGCTAGAGATCTCCTGCTCTACCATAGCTCCTACAATGAGCAGTTCTTC. Translated, this is CSARDLLLYHSSYNEQFF.